This T cell receptor (beta chain) emerged from a study of blood T cell repertoires in COVID-19 (dated by TCRdb to the early 2020s). Regarding the research as a whole: Samples from collaborators originated in the United States, Italy and Spain and spanned both the acute and convalescent phases of COVID-19. A freely available public database, intended as a resource for researchers studying the immune response to SARS-CoV-2, is where the repertoires were released. Samples came from the ongoing ImmuneRACE study (first 160 participants) plus 1,254 subjects from 6 global collaborators. The dataset comprised deeply sampled blood TCRbeta repertoires from subjects exposed to, actively infected with, or recovered from COVID-19. The material from the prospective study consisted of cDNA or gDNA derived from T cells, B-cell-depleted T cells, or PBMCs. Where available, HLA class I and class II types were taken from metadata supplied by the sample provider and were not determined by assay-based typing. Nearly every sample came with metadata listing a de-identified subject ID, COVID-19 status, age in years and sex. Paper-wide results and their limitations: How much clinical and demographic metadata was included differed by source and by participant, and the metadata was provided uncurated.

A word on this clone: Its antigen specificity is not known. Nothing much larger sits one base from this clone, and base qualities are not available.

In the prospective study, participants were about 18 to 89 years old, resided in 24 geographic areas of the United States, and were enrolled through a virtual design. Cohort assignment in the prospective study relied on participant-reported clinical history from a screening survey and a study questionnaire. ImmuneRACE Cohort 3 recovered participants were defined by two consecutive negative NP/OP PCR tests, healthcare professional clearance, or symptom resolution. In the prospective study, mobile phlebotomists collected whole blood, serum and a nasopharyngeal or oropharyngeal swab from each participant. Additional blood draws and questionnaires over a 2-month period could optionally be provided by prospective study participants. Before DNA extraction, blood samples from the prospective study were shipped at room temperature or frozen. The immunoSEQ Assay, a bias-controlled multiplex PCR, was used to amplify TCRbeta CDR3 regions from genomic DNA. Per the source publication's procedure: Within the assay, amplification of reference gene primers was used to estimate how many nucleated cells each sample contained. To quantify the absolute abundance of each unique TCRbeta CDR3 rearrangement, sequence reads were collapsed and filtered. Productive Simpson clonality was computed per sample as the square root of Simpson's diversity index over productive rearrangements. Sourced from immuneACCESS, this table was stored by TCRdb with only in-frame sequences that have V and J called. A share of the clones is absent; for the studies checked, an unresolved V gene accounts for under half, and the remainder has no known explanation. V and J calls and clone size follow that table, whereas D and trimming were derived from the DNA. Across this sample there are 290,000 or so clones, with around 90% seen only once. The top ten clones comprise roughly 1.1% of the sample.

CDR1 SNHLY and CDR2 FYNNEI are derived from the germline V gene. The V end loses 2 bases and the J end loses 8 bases, and a stretch of 16 bases separates them. The CDR3 starts with the cysteine, ends with the phenylalanine, and has 15 residues. CDR3 DNA is the only sequence kept; it has 45 bases, read in frame from the first base. The specimen was PBMCs or T cells enriched from blood (not recorded which). This clonotype was sampled from a woman under 40 who had recovered from COVID-19. The chain links TRBV2 with TRBJ1-3; the D gene is possibly TRBD1, with 5 bases matching. The DNA sequence is as follows: TGTGCCAGCAGTGAAAGGTCAGGGAGGTTGGACACCATATATTTT. Its protein is CASSERSGRLDTIYF.